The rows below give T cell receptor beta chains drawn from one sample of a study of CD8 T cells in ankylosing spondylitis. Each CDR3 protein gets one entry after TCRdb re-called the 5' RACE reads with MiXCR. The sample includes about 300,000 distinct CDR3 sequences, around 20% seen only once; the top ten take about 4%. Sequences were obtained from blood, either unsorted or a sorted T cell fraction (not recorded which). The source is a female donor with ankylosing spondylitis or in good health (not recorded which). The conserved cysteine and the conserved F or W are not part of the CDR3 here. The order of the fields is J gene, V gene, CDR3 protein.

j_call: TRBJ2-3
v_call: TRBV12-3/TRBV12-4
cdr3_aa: ASTPGRTDTQY

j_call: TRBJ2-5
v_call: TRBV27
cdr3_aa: TSRPGF

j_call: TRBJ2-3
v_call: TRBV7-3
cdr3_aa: ASSFRGLAEDTQY

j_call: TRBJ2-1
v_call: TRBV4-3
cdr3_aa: ASSQESLTSGHNEQF

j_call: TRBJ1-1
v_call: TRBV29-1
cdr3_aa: SVERTGGNTEAF

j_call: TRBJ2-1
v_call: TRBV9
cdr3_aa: ASSVGVRREKQSEQF

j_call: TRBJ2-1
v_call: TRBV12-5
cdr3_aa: ASGLSDNEQF

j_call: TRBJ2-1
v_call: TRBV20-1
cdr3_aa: SGLGGPNNEQF

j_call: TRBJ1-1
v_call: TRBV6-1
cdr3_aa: ASSGLQGITEAF

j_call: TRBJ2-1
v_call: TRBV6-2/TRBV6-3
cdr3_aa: ASRGGSFYNEQF

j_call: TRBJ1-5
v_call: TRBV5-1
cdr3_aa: ASSLDQVEQPQH

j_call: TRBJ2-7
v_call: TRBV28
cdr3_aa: ASSLRVGLYEQY

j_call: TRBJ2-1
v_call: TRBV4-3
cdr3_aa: ASSQSGTGSREQF

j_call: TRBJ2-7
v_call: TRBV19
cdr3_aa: ASSSSTSGNYEQY

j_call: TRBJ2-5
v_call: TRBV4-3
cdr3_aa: ASSQDGTGEETQY

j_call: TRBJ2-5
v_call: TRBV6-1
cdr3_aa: ASSRDIRETQY

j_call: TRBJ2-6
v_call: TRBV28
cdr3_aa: ASSPSRGRRISGANVLT

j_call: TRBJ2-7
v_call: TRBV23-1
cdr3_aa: ASSHWGEPYVAAEQY

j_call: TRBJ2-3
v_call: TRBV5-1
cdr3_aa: ASSRDRGPVDTQY

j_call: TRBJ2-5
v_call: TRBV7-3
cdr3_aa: ASSLESSGRVN

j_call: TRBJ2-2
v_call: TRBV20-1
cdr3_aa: SARDRATMDTGELF

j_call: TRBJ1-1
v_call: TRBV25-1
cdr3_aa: ASSEWGRGATEAF

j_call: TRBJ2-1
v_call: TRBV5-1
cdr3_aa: ASSLRGVQESSYNEQS

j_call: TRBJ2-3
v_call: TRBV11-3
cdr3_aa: ASSLGGGRTDTQY

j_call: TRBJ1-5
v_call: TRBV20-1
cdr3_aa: SARGGGNQPQH

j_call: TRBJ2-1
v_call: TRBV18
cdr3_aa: ASSPPVDHNEQF

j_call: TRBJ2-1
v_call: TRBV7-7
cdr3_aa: ASSSRPYNEQF

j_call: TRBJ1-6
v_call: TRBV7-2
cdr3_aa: ASSLARGTNSPLH